This T cell receptor (beta chain) was identified in a study of cytomegalovirus exposure and HLA in healthy donors. Primers: 60 Vbeta forward and 13 Jbeta reverse. Generated by immunoSEQ multiplex PCR, the TCRdb table keeps only in-frame clones and is missing some. The data hold 150,000 to 200,000 clones, with about 77% observed a single time. Between the trimmed V and J ends, which lost 5 bases and 7 bases, there was a span of 12 bases. This CDR3 region has 13 residues. CDR1 is SGHTA, CDR2 FQGNSA, per germline. The sequenced sample was PBMCs. The clonotype was recovered from a woman in her 30s in good health and CMV-seropositive. The chain is built from TRBV7-2 and TRBJ1-5; D is unresolved. In DNA form, the CDR3 reads TGTGCCAGCAGCCCAATGGGAGGGCAGCCCCAGCATTTT. Its translation is CASSPMGGQPQHF.